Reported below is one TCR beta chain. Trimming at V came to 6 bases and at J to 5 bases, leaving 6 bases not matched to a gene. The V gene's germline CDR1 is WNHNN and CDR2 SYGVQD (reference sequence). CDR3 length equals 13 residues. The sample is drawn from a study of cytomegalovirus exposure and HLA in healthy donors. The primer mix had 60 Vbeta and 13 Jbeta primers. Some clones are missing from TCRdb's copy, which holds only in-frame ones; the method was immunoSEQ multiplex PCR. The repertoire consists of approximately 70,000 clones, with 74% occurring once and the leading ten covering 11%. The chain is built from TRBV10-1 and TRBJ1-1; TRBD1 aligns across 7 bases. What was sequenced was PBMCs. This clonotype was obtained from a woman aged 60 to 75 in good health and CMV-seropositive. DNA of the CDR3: TGCGCCAGCAGGTCACAGGGGAGTACTGAAGCTTTCTTT. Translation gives CASRSQGSTEAFF.